Listed below are T cell receptor beta chains from one sample, sequenced in a study of blood T cell repertoires in COVID-19. Profiling relied on immunoSEQ multiplex PCR, and the TCRdb table lists in-frame clones only, not all of them. Of over 200,000 clones listed, 65% to 90% are singletons. The sample taken for sequencing was peripheral blood. These receptors were collected from a human donor in a cohort sampled during active COVID-19. The conserved cysteine and the conserved F or W are not part of the CDR3 here. Each record gives: V gene, CDR3 protein.

>TRBV19
ASSILEGRENQPQH
>TRBV7-9
ASSFGTGNEKLF
>TRBV6-5
ASTRGQARHEQF
>TRBV24-1
ATSDGTVGEQY
>TRBV6-2/TRBV6-3
ASSLLVRNSEQF
>TRBV7-3
ASSSGWGRGGYT
>TRBV19
ATSYRPLEEQY
>TRBV27
ASSSRTATNEKLF
>TRBV30
AGNREGRGNTIY
>TRBV5-6
ASRETGKGIGETQY
>TRBV7-9
ASSWAGEQY
>TRBV5-4
ASSWGTGGSYEQY
>TRBV5-1
ASTRLAGSSYEQY
>TRBV7-6
ASSARDRVNTEAF
>TRBV7-2
ASSPWGQGASSGANVLT
>TRBV7-2
ASPREGGPRFSYNEQF
>TRBV7-8
ASSLGSRGRTSYEQY
>TRBV7-2
ASSIGTSYEQY
>TRBV6-5
ASSYRGQGAPGYT
>TRBV11-2
ASSSPGGSSTEAF
>TRBV5-1
ASSQPAETQY
>TRBV13
ASTAGVGNEQF
>TRBV7-8
ASSLSQSRGPYEQY
>TRBV6-2/TRBV6-3
ASSRTGEFSSQPQH
>TRBV7-8
ASSPGVFAGRVGGGAEAF
>TRBV30
AWGGGTSAYNEQF
>TRBV5-1
ASSFSFNYGYT
>TRBV25-1
ASSESLGFSYEQY
>TRBV4-1
ASSPRPGQGAGEQY
>TRBV27
ASSAPGQGRYEQY
>TRBV6-2/TRBV6-3
ASSYPRGGPTYEQY
>TRBV19
ASSIGGGRTGELF
>TRBV11-2
ASSLDRQGLNQPQH
>TRBV28
ASSSMGQFVSYEQY
>TRBV18
ASSPIVNQPQH
>TRBV28
ASSLSGRTYEQF
>TRBV7-2
ASTPYEGRNTEAF
>TRBV2
ASGGLASYEQY
>TRBV5-6
ASRGQSYEQY
>TRBV6-5
ASSYGLAAAGGTQY
>TRBV11-2
ASSYLLREAF
>TRBV28
ASSLPQSYGYT
>TRBV24-1
ATSDTLRTGGASNQPQH
>TRBV18
ASSPTGTSGYEQY
>TRBV6-2/TRBV6-3
ASSPLKGLADSYNEQF
>TRBV18
ASSLQGMSNQPQH
>TRBV19
ASRGRTGNTEAF
>TRBV27
ASSSDPGDTQY
>TRBV5-5
ASSLDSSSGGEQF
>TRBV28
ASSVPGQGHQPQH
>TRBV19
ASSTAGQGGQPQH
>TRBV6-5
ASRVGGRVHEQF
>TRBV18
ASSSGTGGTEAF
>TRBV7-9
ASSLEGTGVYQPQH
>TRBV9
ASSVGLAGLADTQY
>TRBV18
ASSSSSSYNSPLH